This TCR beta chain was sequenced in a study of blood T cell repertoires in COVID-19. The CDR3 runs 14 residues. Germline CDR1 and CDR2: MDHEN and SYDVKM. The J segment lost 4 bases and the V segment lost 7 bases, leaving 9 bases of the junction unmatched. Clones were sequenced by immunoSEQ multiplex PCR, and TCRdb holds only the in-frame ones, with some missing. The sample contains around 270,000 clones, approximately 83% of which appear only once. The clonotype originates from a woman aged 25 to 39 who had recovered from COVID-19. The gene calls are TRBV28 and TRBJ2-7, with 8 bases aligning to TRBD1. Input material: PBMCs or T cells enriched from blood (not recorded which). CDR3 protein: CASIVSGGSYEQYF. CDR3 nucleotides: TGTGCCAGCATCGTGTCAGGGGGCTCTTACGAGCAGTACTTC.